This T cell receptor beta chain was recovered during a study of OX40 agonist ivuxolimab in advanced cancers. Study-wide findings and caveats: Fewer expanded clones were found on average in CD4+ than in CD8+ T cells.

V lost 1 base, J lost 3 bases, and 12 bases lay in between. The CDR3 contains 16 residues. CDR1 is SGHVS and CDR2 is FQNEAQ in the germline V gene. A word on this clone: Its antigen is as yet unknown.

Assay: immunoSEQ multiplex PCR; the TCRdb copy retains only in-frame clones and omits some. Here the sample spans approximately 35,000 clones, roughly four fifths being singletons. Autoimmune disease history or systemic immunosuppression barred patients. The sequence derives from an adult with an advanced solid tumor such as melanoma, head and neck, liver or kidney cancer. Source: CD4+ or CD8+ T cells sorted from blood, taken in a trial of the OX40 agonist ivuxolimab. The chain carries TRBV7-8 and TRBJ1-4; TRBD1 is a possible D gene (6 bases). The CDR3 DNA reads as TGTGCCAGCAGCTTAGTAGGGGGTTGGCCTAATGAAAAACTGTTTTTT. This translates into CASSLVGGWPNEKLFF.